This T cell receptor beta chain emerged from a study of spatial heterogeneity in lung cancer. At the level of the study: Detection consistently yielded more beta chains than alpha chains. The library had UMIs, and each TCR and UMI pair averaged more than ten raw reads.

Regarding time point: sample taken at primary tumor resection. No cell sorting; template was whole RNA from tumor, lung tissue or PBMC. The donors were 55 to 80 patients with non-small cell lung cancer that was early-stage and untreated. A unique molecular identifier was carried by every single TCR cDNA molecule. TCRdb recomputed calls from the 5' RACE reads with MiXCR, one row per CDR3 protein. The data contain about 92,000 distinct CDR3 sequences, 10% to 15% of them singletons. This CDR3 comprises 12 residues. Germline V gives CDR1 DFQATT, CDR2 SNEGSKA (reference sequence). Trimming cost V 3 bases and J 3 bases, with 9 bases left between them.

The sample in question was PBMCs, obtained at surgery. The receptor comes from a male donor with early-stage non-small cell lung cancer. This chain joins TRBV20-1 and TRBJ2-7; D gene uncertain. For the CDR3, the DNA is TGCAGTGCTAGTCGGTCGTTCTACGAGCAGTACTTC. Translated: CSASRSFYEQYF.